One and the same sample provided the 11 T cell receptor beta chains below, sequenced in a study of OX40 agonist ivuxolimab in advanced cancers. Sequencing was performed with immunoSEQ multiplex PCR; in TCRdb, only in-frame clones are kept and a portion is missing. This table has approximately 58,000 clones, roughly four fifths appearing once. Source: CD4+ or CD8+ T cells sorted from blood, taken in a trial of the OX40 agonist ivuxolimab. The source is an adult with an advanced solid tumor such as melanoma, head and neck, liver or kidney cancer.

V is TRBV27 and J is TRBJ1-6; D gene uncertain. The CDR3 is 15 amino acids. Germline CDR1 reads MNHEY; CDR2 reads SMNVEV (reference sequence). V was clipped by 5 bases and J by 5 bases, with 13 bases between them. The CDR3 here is CASSRAVQNNSPLHF. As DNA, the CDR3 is TGTGCCAGCAGTCGAGCAGTACAGAATAATTCACCCCTCCACTTT.

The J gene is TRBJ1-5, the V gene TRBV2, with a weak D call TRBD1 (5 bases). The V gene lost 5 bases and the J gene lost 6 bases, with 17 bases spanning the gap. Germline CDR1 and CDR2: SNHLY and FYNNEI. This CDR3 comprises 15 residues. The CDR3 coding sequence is TGTGCCAGCAGTCCCTCCTTGGGGGTGGGTCAGCCCCAGCATTTT. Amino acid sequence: CASSPSLGVGQPQHF.

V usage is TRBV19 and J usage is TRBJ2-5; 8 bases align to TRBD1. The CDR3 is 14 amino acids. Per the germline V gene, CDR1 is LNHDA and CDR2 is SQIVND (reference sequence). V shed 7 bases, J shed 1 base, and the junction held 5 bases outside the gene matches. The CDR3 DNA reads TGTGCCAGTACCGACAGGGGTGGCCAAGAGACCCAGTACTTC. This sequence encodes CASTDRGGQETQYF.

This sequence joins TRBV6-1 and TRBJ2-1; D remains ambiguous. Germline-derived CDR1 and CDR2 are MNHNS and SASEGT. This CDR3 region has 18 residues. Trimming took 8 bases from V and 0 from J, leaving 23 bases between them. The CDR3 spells CASYEGPTANPSYNEQFF. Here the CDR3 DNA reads TGTGCCAGCTATGAAGGGCCGACGGCTAACCCCTCCTACAATGAGCAGTTCTTC.

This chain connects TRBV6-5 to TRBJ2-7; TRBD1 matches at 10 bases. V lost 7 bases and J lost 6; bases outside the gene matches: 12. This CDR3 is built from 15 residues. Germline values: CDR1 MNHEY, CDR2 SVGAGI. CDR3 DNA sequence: TGTGCCAGCACCCAATCGACAGGGGGCATCGGCGAGCAGTACTTC. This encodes CASTQSTGGIGEQYF.

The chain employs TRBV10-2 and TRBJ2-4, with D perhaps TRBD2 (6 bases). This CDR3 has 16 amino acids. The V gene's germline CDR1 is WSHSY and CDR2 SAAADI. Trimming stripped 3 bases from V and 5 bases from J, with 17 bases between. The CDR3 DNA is TGCGCCAGCAGTGATCCGGGACTCCCGGGCGAAAACATTCAGTACTTC. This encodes CASSDPGLPGENIQYF.

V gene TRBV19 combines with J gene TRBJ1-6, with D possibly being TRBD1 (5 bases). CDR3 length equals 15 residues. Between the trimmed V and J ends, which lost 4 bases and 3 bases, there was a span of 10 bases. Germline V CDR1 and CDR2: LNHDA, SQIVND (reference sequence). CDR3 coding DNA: TGTGCCAGTAGTACGAGACAGATCTATAATTCACCCCTCCACTTT. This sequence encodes CASSTRQIYNSPLHF.

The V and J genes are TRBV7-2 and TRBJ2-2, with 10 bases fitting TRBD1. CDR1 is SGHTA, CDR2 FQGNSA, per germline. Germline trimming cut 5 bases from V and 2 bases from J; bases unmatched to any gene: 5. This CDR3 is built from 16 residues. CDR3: CASSPRDRGNTGELFF. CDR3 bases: TGTGCCAGCAGCCCCCGGGACAGGGGAAACACCGGGGAGCTGTTTTTT.

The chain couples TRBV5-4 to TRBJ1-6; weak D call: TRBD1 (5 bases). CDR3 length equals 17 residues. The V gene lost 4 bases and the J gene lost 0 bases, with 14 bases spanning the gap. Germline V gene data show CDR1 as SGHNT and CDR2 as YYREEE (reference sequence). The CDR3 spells CASSTAGGSSYNSPLHF. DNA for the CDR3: TGTGCCAGCAGCACGGCGGGGGGAAGCTCCTATAATTCACCCCTCCACTTT. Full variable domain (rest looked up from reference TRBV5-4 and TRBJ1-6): ETGVTQSPTHLIKTRGQQVTLRCSSQSGHNTVSWYQQALGQGPQFIFQYYREEENGRGNFPPRFSGLQFPNYSSELNVNALELDDSALYLCASSTAGGSSYNSPLHFGNGTRLTVT.

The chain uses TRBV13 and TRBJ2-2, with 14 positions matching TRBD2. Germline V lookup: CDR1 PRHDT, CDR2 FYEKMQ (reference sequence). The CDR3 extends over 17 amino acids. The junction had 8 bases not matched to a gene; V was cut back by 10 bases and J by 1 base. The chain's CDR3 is CATRLAGGPLNTGELFF. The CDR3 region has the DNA TGTGCCACCAGACTAGCGGGGGGGCCTCTGAACACCGGGGAGCTGTTTTTT.

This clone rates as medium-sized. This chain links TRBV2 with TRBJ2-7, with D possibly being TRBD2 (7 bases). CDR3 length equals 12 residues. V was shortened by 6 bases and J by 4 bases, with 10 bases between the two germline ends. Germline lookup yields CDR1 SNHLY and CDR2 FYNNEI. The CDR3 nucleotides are TGTGCCAGCAGAGGGGGGGGATACGAGCAGTACTTC. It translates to CASRGGGYEQYF.